One sample yielded the 10 T cell receptor beta chains listed below, sequenced in a study of T cell responses to AZD1222 COVID-19 vaccine. Using immunoSEQ multiplex PCR, the repertoire was profiled, and TCRdb retains in-frame clones only, with some absent. The data show some 160,000 clones, around nine tenths seen once. The sequenced sample was peripheral blood, obtained on day 0 of AZD1222 vaccination. The origin of the receptors is an adult in good health.

The chain is built from TRBV27 and TRBJ1-1, with a tentative D call TRBD1 (6 bases). The length of the CDR3 is 13 residues. Germline values: CDR1 MNHEY, CDR2 SMNVEV (reference sequence). Trimming removed 5 bases at V and 5 bases at J, with 12 bases between. CDR3 sequence reads: CASSQGRGTEAFF. The CDR3 DNA follows: TGTGCCAGCAGTCAGGGGCGGGGGACTGAAGCTTTCTTT.

The chain uses TRBV3-1 (or the pseudogene TRBV3-2) and TRBJ2-2, with D unresolved. Germline V gives CDR1 LGHDT, CDR2 YNNKEL (reference sequence). This CDR3 spans 12 amino acids. V lost 4 bases and J lost 4, with 4 bases in between. DNA of the CDR3: TGTGCCAGCAGCCTACGCACCGGGGAGCTGTTTTTT. Protein: CASSLRTGELFF.

The chain employs TRBV6-1 and TRBJ2-7; no definite D call. V lost 2 bases and J lost 0, with 17 bases in between. The germline V gene encodes CDR1 MNHNS and CDR2 SASEGT. The CDR3 is made up of 17 amino acids. This CDR3 is CASSEKPQALSSYEQYF. The CDR3 nucleotides read TGTGCCAGCAGTGAAAAGCCCCAGGCCCTGAGCTCCTACGAGCAGTACTTC.

The CDR3 nucleotides are TGTGCCAGCAGCTCGAGGAGTGGTAGCCAAGAGACCCAGTACTTC. It codes for CASSSRSGSQETQYF. The V gene is TRBV7-8, the J gene TRBJ2-5; D remains ambiguous. The length of the CDR3 is 15 residues. V was clipped by 4 bases and J by 1 base, with 13 bases between them. Germline assignment: CDR1 SGHVS and CDR2 FQNEAQ.

This clone was observed once. This chain joins TRBV6-2 or TRBV6-3 and TRBJ2-7; perhaps D is TRBD1 or TRBD2 (5 bases each). V lost 4 bases and J lost 3, with 22 bases in between. The germline gives CDR1 MNHEY, CDR2 SVGEGT. This CDR3 is built from 17 residues. CDR3 region: CASSSSFRVRVLYEQYF. CDR3 nucleotide sequence: TGTGCCAGCAGTTCATCCTTCAGGGTGAGGGTGCTCTACGAGCAGTACTTC.

The chain has TRBV7-8 and TRBJ1-1; D call uncertain. Germline values: CDR1 SGHVS, CDR2 FQNEAQ. Trimming took off 2 bases at V and 3 bases at J, with 7 bases between the two ends. The CDR3 length is 13 residues. The CDR3 DNA is TGTGCCAGCAGCTTATGGGGAGACACTGAAGCTTTCTTT. Residues: CASSLWGDTEAFF.

This clone was recorded many times. V is TRBV12-3 or TRBV12-4 and J is TRBJ1-6; 8 bases align to TRBD1. This CDR3 is built from 13 residues. Trimming removed 9 bases from V and 6 bases from J; junction bases left unmatched: 4. The CDR3 DNA is TGTGCCAGTTCCGGACAGGGTAATTCACCCCTCCACTTT. Translating gives CASSGQGNSPLHF.

The genes are TRBV10-3 and TRBJ1-1; D may be TRBD1 (5 bases). V lost 0 bases, J lost 3 bases, and 20 bases lay in between. The germline V gene encodes CDR1 ENHRY and CDR2 SYGVKD. The CDR3 length is 18 residues. CDR3: CAISESLNWGRRDTEAFF. CDR3 DNA: TGTGCCATCAGTGAGTCGTTGAACTGGGGCCGTAGAGACACTGAAGCTTTCTTT.

The chain couples TRBV5-4 to TRBJ1-4, with 8 positions matching TRBD1. CDR1 and CDR2 from the germline V gene are SGHNT and YYREEE (reference sequence). This CDR3 spans 16 amino acids. The V gene end was trimmed by 2 bases and the J gene end by 3 bases; junction bases not matched to a gene: 6. DNA of the CDR3: TGTGCCAGCAGCTTTCAGGGGGCTGGGGCTAATGAAAAACTGTTTTTT. The encoded protein is CASSFQGAGANEKLFF. Full variable domain (missing parts from reference TRBV5-4 and TRBJ1-4): ETGVTQSPTHLIKTRGQQVTLRCSSQSGHNTVSWYQQALGQGPQFIFQYYREEENGRGNFPPRFSGLQFPNYSSELNVNALELDDSALYLCASSFQGAGANEKLFFGSGTQLSVL.

The chain is built from TRBV27 and TRBJ2-2; a possible D gene is TRBD2 (6 bases). CDR1 is MNHEY and CDR2 is SMNVEV in the germline V gene (reference sequence). V dropped 3 bases and J dropped 5 bases, with 13 bases sitting between them. There are 15 residues in the CDR3. This CDR3 reads CASSFGGLGTGELFF. The CDR3 DNA reads as TGTGCCAGCAGTTTTGGGGGGTTGGGAACCGGGGAGCTGTTTTTT.